What follows are 10 T cell receptor beta chains derived from one specimen sequenced in a study of identical twins (dated by TCRdb to about 2016). Libraries were constructed by 5' RACE. Sequencing instrument: Illumina HiSeq 2000. TCRdb reworked the public reads: Q25 trimming with fastp, MiXCR clone assembly, productive beta chains retained. Here each entry gathers all rows of one CDR3 protein and keeps the most common genes and DNA. The sample table shows some 590,000 distinct CDR3 sequences, and nearly 10% are seen once. The top ten clones comprise roughly 3% of the sample. These records were also assigned to another study, of yellow fever vaccine responses in identical twins.

The sample comprised PBMCs. These receptors all stem from a woman between 18 and 30 years old in good health.

This clonotype has at least ten counts. The J gene is TRBJ2-7, the V gene TRBV12-3 or TRBV12-4; D is unclear. The CDR3 covers 13 residues. V shed 3 bases and J shed 3 bases, with 9 bases lying between them. CDR3 DNA sequence: TGTGCCAGCAGTTTTGGGGTTAGCTACGAGCAGTACTTC. Amino acids: CASSFGVSYEQYF.

The sample holds a few counts of this clonotype. The chain uses TRBV7-2 and TRBJ2-1, with TRBD2 identical over 11 bases. Germline lookup yields CDR1 SGHTA and CDR2 FQGNSA. The CDR3 spans 16 residues. The junction had 9 bases not matched to a gene; V was cut back by 5 bases and J by 6 bases. The CDR3 region is CASSPLAGGPANEQFF. The CDR3 nucleotides read TGTGCCAGCAGCCCCCTAGCGGGAGGTCCAGCCAATGAGCAGTTCTTC. The full variable domain, completed using reference TRBV7-2 and TRBJ2-1, is GAGVSQSPSNKVTEKGKDVELRCDPISGHTALYWYRQSLGQGLEFLIYFQGNSAPDKSGLPSDRFSAERTGGSVSTLTIQRTQQEDSAVYLCASSPLAGGPANEQFFGPGTRLTVL.

The gene calls are TRBV20-1 and TRBJ1-5; perhaps TRBD1 as D (5 bases). Trimming removed 2 bases from V and 3 bases from J, with 11 bases in between. Germline V gives CDR1 DFQATT, CDR2 SNEGSKA (reference sequence). The CDR3 spans 14 residues. The CDR3 here is CSARKTANNQPQHF. The CDR3 DNA sequence: TGCAGTGCTAGAAAGACAGCTAACAATCAGCCCCAGCATTTT.

This rearrangement joins TRBV5-6 to TRBJ2-1; D is tentatively TRBD1 or TRBD2 (5 bases each). V was shortened by 2 bases and J by 13 bases, with 16 bases between the two germline ends. Germline CDR1 and CDR2: SGHDT and YYEEEE. The CDR3 spans 13 residues. The CDR3 region is CASSFGTQPTQFF. The CDR3 DNA follows: TGTGCCAGCAGCTTTGGGACGCAACCTACCCAGTTCTTC.

The rearrangement links TRBV3-1 to TRBJ2-6; no firm D call. CDR3 size: 14 residues. In germline, CDR1 is LGHDT, CDR2 YNNKEL (reference sequence). Trimming took 2 bases from V and 4 from J, leaving 6 bases between them. CDR3 residues: CASSQSAGANVLTF. CDR3 DNA: TGTGCCAGCAGCCAATCGGCAGGGGCCAACGTCCTGACTTTC.

This clonotype has a count of ten or more. The gene calls are TRBV24-1 and TRBJ2-2; D is possibly TRBD1 or TRBD2 (7 bases each). The CDR3 has 14 residues. Trimming cost V 9 bases and J 7 bases, with 17 bases left between them. Germline CDR1 reads KGHDR; CDR2 reads SFDVKD. The CDR3 coding sequence is TGTGCCACCTCTCCAGGGGGGGCCATCGGGGAGCTGTTTTTT. Translating gives CATSPGGAIGELFF.

Concerning this clonotype: One end of the junction does not line up with germline, which may come from a read error. The CDR3: CSARKLISGLAGHNVQFF. Written as DNA, the CDR3 is TGCAGTGCTAGAAAATTAATTTCCGGACTAGCGGGGCACAATGTGCAGTTCTTC. This rearrangement joins TRBV20-1 to TRBJ2-1; 12 bases agree with TRBD2. Germline lookup yields CDR1 DFQATT and CDR2 SNEGSKA (reference sequence). This CDR3 is built from 18 residues.

This chain links TRBV7-2 with TRBJ2-3, with unresolved D. CDR3 length: 12 amino acids. The germline CDR1 and CDR2 sequences are SGHTA and FQGNSA. V was shortened by 5 bases and J by 4 bases, with 7 bases between the two germline ends. As DNA, the CDR3 is TGTGCCAGCAGCCGACCCCCAGATACGCAGTATTTT. Amino acids: CASSRPPDTQYF.

A remark on this clonotype: This may come from a read error, since a much larger clone is one base off. This chain joins TRBV28 and TRBJ2-7, with D possibly being TRBD2 (6 bases). The germline CDR1 and CDR2 sequences are MDHEN and SYDVKM. This CDR3 is 15 amino acids long. In DNA form, the CDR3 reads TGTGCCAGCAGTTTATTCGGAGGGGCTCCGTACGGGCAGTACTTC. Protein: CASSLFGGAPYGQYF.

This clonotype turned up a few times. The chain couples TRBV6-2 or TRBV6-3 to TRBJ2-7; 14 nucleotides agree with TRBD2. This CDR3 region has 18 residues. The V and J ends lost 7 bases and 0 bases, in that order; junction bases with no gene match: 11. CDR1 is MNHEY, CDR2 SVGEGT, per germline. The CDR3 loop is CASTPGLAGGRDSYEQYF. The CDR3 DNA reads TGTGCCAGCACCCCCGGACTAGCGGGAGGCCGGGACTCCTACGAGCAGTACTTC.